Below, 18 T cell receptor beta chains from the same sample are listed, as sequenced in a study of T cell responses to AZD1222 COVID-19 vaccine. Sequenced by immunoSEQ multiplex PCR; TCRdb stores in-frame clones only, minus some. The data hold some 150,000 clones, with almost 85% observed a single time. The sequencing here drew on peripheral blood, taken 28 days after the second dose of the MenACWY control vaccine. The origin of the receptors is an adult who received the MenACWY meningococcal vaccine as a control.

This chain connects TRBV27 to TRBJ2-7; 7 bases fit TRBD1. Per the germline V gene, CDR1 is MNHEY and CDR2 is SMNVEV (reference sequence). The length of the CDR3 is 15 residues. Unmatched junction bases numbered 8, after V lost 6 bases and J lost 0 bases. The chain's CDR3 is CASRAQGIGSYEQYF. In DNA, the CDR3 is TGTGCCAGCAGGGCACAGGGGATCGGCTCCTACGAGCAGTACTTC.

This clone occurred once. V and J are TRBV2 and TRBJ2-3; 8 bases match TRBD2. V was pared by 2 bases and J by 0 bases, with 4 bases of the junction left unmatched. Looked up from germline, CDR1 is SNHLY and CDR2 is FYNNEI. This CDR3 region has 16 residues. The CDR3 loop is CASSETRGVSTDTQYF. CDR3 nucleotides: TGTGCCAGCAGTGAAACGCGGGGGGTGAGCACAGATACGCAGTATTTT.

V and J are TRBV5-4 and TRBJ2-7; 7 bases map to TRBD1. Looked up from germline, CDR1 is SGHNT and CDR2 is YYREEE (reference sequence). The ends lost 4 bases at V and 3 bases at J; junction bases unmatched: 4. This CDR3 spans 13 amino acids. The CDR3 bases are TGTGCCAGCAGCCCGGGACAGAACTACGAGCAGTACGTC. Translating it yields CASSPGQNYEQYV.

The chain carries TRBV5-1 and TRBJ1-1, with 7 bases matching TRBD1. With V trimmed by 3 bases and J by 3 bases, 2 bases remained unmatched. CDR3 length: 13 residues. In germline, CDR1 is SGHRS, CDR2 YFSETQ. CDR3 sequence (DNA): TGCGCCAGCAGCTACGGACAGGACACTGAAGCTTTCTTT. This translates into CASSYGQDTEAFF.

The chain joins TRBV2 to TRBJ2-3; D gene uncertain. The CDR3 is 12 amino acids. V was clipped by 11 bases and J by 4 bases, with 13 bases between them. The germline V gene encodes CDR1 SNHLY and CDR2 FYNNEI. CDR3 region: CAGRTVADTQYF. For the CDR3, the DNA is TGTGCCGGAAGGACGGTGGCAGATACGCAGTATTTT.

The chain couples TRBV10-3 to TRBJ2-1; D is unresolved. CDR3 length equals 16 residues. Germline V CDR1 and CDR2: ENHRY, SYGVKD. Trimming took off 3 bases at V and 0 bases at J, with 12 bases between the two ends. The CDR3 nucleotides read TGTGCCATCAGTGAAGACACGACATTCTCCTACAATGAGCAGTTCTTC. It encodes CAISEDTTFSYNEQFF.

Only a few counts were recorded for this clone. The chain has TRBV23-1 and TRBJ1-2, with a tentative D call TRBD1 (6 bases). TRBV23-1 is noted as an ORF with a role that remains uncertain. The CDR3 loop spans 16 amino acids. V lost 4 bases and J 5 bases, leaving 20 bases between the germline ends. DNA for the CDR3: TGCGCCAGCAGTCCATGGGGACACCTACCCGATTATGGCTACACCTTC. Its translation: CASSPWGHLPDYGYTF.

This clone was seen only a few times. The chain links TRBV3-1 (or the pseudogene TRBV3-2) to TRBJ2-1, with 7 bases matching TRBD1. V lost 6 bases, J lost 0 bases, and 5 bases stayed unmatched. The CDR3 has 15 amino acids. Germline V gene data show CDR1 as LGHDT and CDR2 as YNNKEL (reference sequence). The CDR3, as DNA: TGTGCCAGCAGTATAGGGGGCTTCTCCTACAATGAGCAGTTCTTC. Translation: CASSIGGFSYNEQFF.

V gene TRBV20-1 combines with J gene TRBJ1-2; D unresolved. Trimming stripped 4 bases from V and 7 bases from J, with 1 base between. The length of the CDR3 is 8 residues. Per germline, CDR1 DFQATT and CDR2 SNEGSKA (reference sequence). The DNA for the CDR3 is TGCAGTGCTATTGGCTACACCTTC. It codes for CSAIGYTF.

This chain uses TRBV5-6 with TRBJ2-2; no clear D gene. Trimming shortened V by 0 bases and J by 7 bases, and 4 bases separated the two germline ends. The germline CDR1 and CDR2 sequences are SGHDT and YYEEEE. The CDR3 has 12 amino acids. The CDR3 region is CASSLGVGELFF. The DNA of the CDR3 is TGTGCCAGCAGCTTGGGGGTCGGGGAGCTGTTTTTT.

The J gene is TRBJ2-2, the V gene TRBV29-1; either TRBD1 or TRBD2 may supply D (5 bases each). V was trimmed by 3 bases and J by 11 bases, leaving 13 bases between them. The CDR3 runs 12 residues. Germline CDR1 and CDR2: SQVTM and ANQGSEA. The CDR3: CSVDSVGGELFF. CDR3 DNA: TGCAGCGTTGATTCGGTTGGGGGAGAGCTGTTTTTT.

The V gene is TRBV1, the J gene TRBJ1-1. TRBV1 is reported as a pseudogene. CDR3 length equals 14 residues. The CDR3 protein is CTSSQDQRGPRAFF. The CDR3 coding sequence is TGCACCAGCAGCCAAGATCAGAGGGGCCCAAGGGCTTTCTTT.

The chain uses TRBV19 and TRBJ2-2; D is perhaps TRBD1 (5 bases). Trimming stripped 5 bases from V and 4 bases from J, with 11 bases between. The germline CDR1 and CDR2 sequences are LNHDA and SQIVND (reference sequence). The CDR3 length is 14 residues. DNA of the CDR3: TGTGCCAGTAGTCCTGACAGAATCACCGGGGAGCTGTTTTTT. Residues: CASSPDRITGELFF.

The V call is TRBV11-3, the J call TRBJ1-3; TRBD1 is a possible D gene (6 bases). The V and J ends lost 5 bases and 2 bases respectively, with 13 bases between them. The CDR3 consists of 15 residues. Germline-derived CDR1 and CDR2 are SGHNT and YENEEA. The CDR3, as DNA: TGTGCCAGCAGCCTCACAGGGAACACTGGAAACACCATATATTTT. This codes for CASSLTGNTGNTIYF.

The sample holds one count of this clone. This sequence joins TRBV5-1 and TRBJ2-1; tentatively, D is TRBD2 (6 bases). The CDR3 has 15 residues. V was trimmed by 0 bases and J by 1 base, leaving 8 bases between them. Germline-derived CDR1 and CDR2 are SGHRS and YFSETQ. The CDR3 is CASSLGLASYNEQFF. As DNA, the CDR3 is TGCGCCAGCAGCTTGGGGCTAGCGTCCTACAATGAGCAGTTCTTC.

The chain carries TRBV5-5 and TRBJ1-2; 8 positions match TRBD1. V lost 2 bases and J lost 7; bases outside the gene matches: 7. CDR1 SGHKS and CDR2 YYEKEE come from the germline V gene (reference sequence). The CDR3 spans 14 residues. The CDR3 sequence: CASSLDGQGAGYTF. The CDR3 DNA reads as TGTGCCAGCAGCTTAGACGGGCAGGGGGCTGGCTACACCTTC. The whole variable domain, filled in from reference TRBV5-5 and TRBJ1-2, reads DAGVTQSPTHLIKTRGQQVTLRCSPISGHKSVSWYQQVLGQGPQFIFQYYEKEERGRGNFPDRFSARQFPNYSSELNVNALLLGDSALYLCASSLDGQGAGYTFGSGTRLTVV.

CDR3 loop: CASSGARGGVDEQFF. CDR3 sequence (DNA): TGTGCCAGCAGCGGAGCGCGGGGCGGAGTCGATGAGCAGTTCTTC. The rearrangement links TRBV11-3 to TRBJ2-1; D may be TRBD2 (6 bases). Trimming shortened V by 5 bases and J by 8 bases, and 19 bases separated the two germline ends. The V gene's germline CDR1 is SGHNT and CDR2 YENEEA. CDR3 size: 15 residues.

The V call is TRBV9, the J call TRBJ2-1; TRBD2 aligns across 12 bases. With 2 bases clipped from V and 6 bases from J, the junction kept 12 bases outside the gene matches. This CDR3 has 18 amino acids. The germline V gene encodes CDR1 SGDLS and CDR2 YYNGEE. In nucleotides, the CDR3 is TGTGCCAGCAGCGTCGGGACTAGCGGGCGGAGGCGTTTCAATGAGCAGTTCTTC. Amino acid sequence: CASSVGTSGRRRFNEQFF.